Listed below are T cell receptor beta chains from one sample, sequenced in a study of OX40 agonist ivuxolimab in advanced cancers. Only in-frame clones appear in the TCRdb table, and some are missing; sequencing was by immunoSEQ multiplex PCR. The sample holds around 56,000 clones, around 90% seen once. Here the sequenced sample was CD4+ or CD8+ T cells sorted from blood, taken in a trial of the OX40 agonist ivuxolimab. Receptors originate from an adult with an advanced solid tumor such as melanoma, head and neck, liver or kidney cancer. The CDR3 runs from the conserved cysteine through the conserved F or W.

V,CDR3
TRBV4-2,CASSHGTSGDTQYF
TRBV19,CASSIVPSNEQFF
TRBV27,CASLTGTSGHYNEQFF
TRBV23-1,CASIYEEGIVLNEQFF
TRBV6-5,CASSYSGQDQYGYTF
TRBV11-3,CASSLDPGHIQYF
TRBV6-1,CASSDTPGGSGANVLTF
TRBV5-5,CASLRPPIFDEQFF
TRBV6-5,CASSYARVDQPQHF
TRBV5-1,CASSLVGGPYEQYF
TRBV11-2,CASSLRQGGDEQYF
TRBV11-2,CASSLVVGSNTEAFF
TRBV19,CASSISWHGNQPQHF
TRBV29-1,CSVEGTSGGGDTQYF
TRBV7-3,CASSLNLDTQYF
TRBV7-9,CASSPRDVGYNEQFF
TRBV6-1,CATGEGGDGYTF
TRBV28,CASSESRDRVPEQYF
TRBV6-5,CASGPGPFSGNTIYF
TRBV9,CASSDPEWGSGNTIYF
TRBV25-1,CASSVQGIGYTF
TRBV5-1,CASSPGTEYNEQFF
TRBV4-1,CASSQDGMREFF
TRBV6-5,CASRPWDGANVLTF
TRBV6-5,CASSSGMGNQPQHF
TRBV28,CASSPVGTGNNEQFF
TRBV6-5,CASSATGAFNEQFF
TRBV6-6,CASMAGGANTEAFF
TRBV10-3,CAISDLGKETQYF
TRBV6-1,CASSEGTSWAGELFF
TRBV9,CASSVVGGEQFF
TRBV19,CASSVLAGSYEQYF
TRBV6-1,CASRNRDSNQPQHF
TRBV10-2,CASSEVFSEATDTQYF
TRBV11-2,CASSSPREQFF
TRBV4-2,CASSHTDTEAFF
TRBV4-1,CASSQQPQGGLPGELFF
TRBV19,CASSIGGFYEQYF
TRBV5-1,CASSLGEFETDTQYF
TRBV19,CASSISGAEAFF